Listed below are T cell receptor beta chains from one sample, sequenced in a study of post-analysis software for immune sequencing data. TCRdb ran MiXCR on the PCR reads and lists one entry per CDR3 protein. The sample lists about half a million distinct CDR3 sequences, around 40% occurring once. Material for sequencing was blood. The receptors were gathered from a girl between 10 and 17 years old with multiple sclerosis. CDR3s include the opening cysteine and the closing phenylalanine or tryptophan.

v_gene: TRBV20-1; j_gene: TRBJ1-2; CDR3aa: CSADRGDYGYTF
v_gene: TRBV5-1; j_gene: TRBJ2-3; CDR3aa: CASSQRTSGDTDTQYF
v_gene: TRBV10-3; j_gene: TRBJ2-1; CDR3aa: CAIGATSWSHNEQFF
v_gene: TRBV20-1; j_gene: TRBJ1-4; CDR3aa: CSARDYRRGGEKLFF
v_gene: TRBV7-2; j_gene: TRBJ2-3; CDR3aa: CASSFLAGTSDTQYF
v_gene: TRBV6-5; j_gene: TRBJ2-7; CDR3aa: CASSRSGTSGSYEQYF
v_gene: TRBV28; j_gene: TRBJ2-7; CDR3aa: CASSLGLSTYEQYF
v_gene: TRBV4-1; j_gene: TRBJ2-1; CDR3aa: CASSHLGQGVYNEQFF
v_gene: TRBV29-1; j_gene: TRBJ2-1; CDR3aa: CSVELAGGSYNEQFF
v_gene: TRBV5-6; j_gene: TRBJ2-5; CDR3aa: CASTVDRGRQTQYF
v_gene: TRBV6-1; j_gene: NA; CDR3aa: CASSEAITSGPTYEQYF
v_gene: TRBV12-3/TRBV12-4; j_gene: TRBJ2-7; CDR3aa: CASRPTESYEQYF
v_gene: TRBV13; j_gene: TRBJ2-7; CDR3aa: CASSLGLADNYEQYF
v_gene: TRBV10-3; j_gene: TRBJ2-1; CDR3aa: CAISEATSVNEQFF
v_gene: TRBV12-3/TRBV12-4; j_gene: TRBJ2-7; CDR3aa: CASSLGEPGEQYF
v_gene: TRBV4-1; j_gene: TRBJ1-2; CDR3aa: CASSQDEETGGFGYTF
v_gene: TRBV4-2; j_gene: TRBJ1-2; CDR3aa: CASSQDSIATSTYGYTF
v_gene: TRBV28; j_gene: TRBJ2-3; CDR3aa: CASNAGGTRTDTQYF
v_gene: TRBV4-3; j_gene: TRBJ2-1; CDR3aa: CASSQYPGTGTYNEQFF
v_gene: TRBV29-1; j_gene: TRBJ2-3; CDR3aa: CSASGASTDTQYF
v_gene: TRBV4-3; j_gene: TRBJ1-2; CDR3aa: CAGSQEGRDYGYTF
v_gene: TRBV20-1; j_gene: TRBJ2-3; CDR3aa: CSGGLAGGWGDTQYF
v_gene: TRBV7-2; j_gene: TRBJ2-7; CDR3aa: CASSSSGGREQYF
v_gene: TRBV28; j_gene: TRBJ2-1; CDR3aa: CASSFSARGRNEQFF
v_gene: TRBV28; j_gene: TRBJ2-7; CDR3aa: CASSTRQGVMYEQYF
v_gene: TRBV20-1; j_gene: TRBJ2-1; CDR3aa: CSATRTGIAAYNEQFF
v_gene: TRBV7-9; j_gene: TRBJ2-6; CDR3aa: CASSAGRSGANVLTF
v_gene: TRBV9; j_gene: TRBJ2-3; CDR3aa: CASSVGLAGYTDTQYF
v_gene: TRBV11-3; j_gene: TRBJ2-2; CDR3aa: CASSAAGGVAGELFF
v_gene: TRBV15; j_gene: TRBJ2-3; CDR3aa: CATSREIGLAGNTDTQYF
v_gene: TRBV29-1; j_gene: TRBJ1-1; CDR3aa: CSANWGALNTEAFF
v_gene: TRBV6-5; j_gene: TRBJ1-2; CDR3aa: CASSYLRGGDGYTF
v_gene: TRBV20-1; j_gene: TRBJ2-3; CDR3aa: CSALGLAGGPGADTQYF
v_gene: TRBV6-1; j_gene: TRBJ1-2; CDR3aa: CASQGQGVRLYGYTF
v_gene: TRBV6-6; j_gene: NA; CDR3aa: CASSGLAKETQYF
v_gene: TRBV11-3; j_gene: TRBJ2-3; CDR3aa: CASSAREDTQYF
v_gene: TRBV12-3/TRBV12-4; j_gene: TRBJ2-7; CDR3aa: CASSPLGQVSYEQYF
v_gene: TRBV5-1; j_gene: TRBJ2-7; CDR3aa: CASSSPAGVGTYEQYF
v_gene: TRBV7-8; j_gene: TRBJ2-5; CDR3aa: CASRRRRTGALGETQYF
v_gene: TRBV29-1; j_gene: TRBJ2-7; CDR3aa: CSVGQQLTYEQYF
v_gene: TRBV11-2; j_gene: TRBJ2-5; CDR3aa: CASSLGIGGETQYF
v_gene: TRBV6-5; j_gene: TRBJ2-5; CDR3aa: CATGPGVAKETQYF
v_gene: TRBV5-1; j_gene: TRBJ2-3; CDR3aa: CASSLEAAGISTDTQYF
v_gene: TRBV6-2/TRBV6-3; j_gene: TRBJ2-1; CDR3aa: CATQKGDRPYNEQFF
v_gene: TRBV6-5; j_gene: TRBJ1-2; CDR3aa: CASKWGTYGYTF